This TCR beta chain is from a study of blood T cell repertoires in COVID-19. Looking at the study overall: Samples representing acute and convalescent COVID-19 were sourced from the United States, Italy and Spain. T cells, B-cell-depleted T cells, or PBMCs supplied cDNA or gDNA.

The length of the CDR3 is 14 residues. The V gene lost 0 bases and the J gene lost 1 base, with 7 bases spanning the gap. Per germline, CDR1 SGHRS and CDR2 YFSETQ. In the source study's methods: By means of reference gene primer amplification, nucleated cell counts were estimated. The table came from immunoSEQ multiplex PCR; TCRdb's copy has only in-frame clones and leaves some out. D and trimming come from the DNA, and the V and J calls and clone size come from that table. The sample lists 130,000 or so clones, about 91% occurring once. The receptor was isolated from an older woman with acute or convalescent COVID-19. Sequenced input: peripheral blood. This chain joins TRBV5-1 and TRBJ1-1; D remains unclear. DNA for the CDR3: TGCGCCAGCAGCTTGGGGCAGGCGAACACTGAAGCTTTCTTT. This encodes CASSLGQANTEAFF.